The sequence of this T cell receptor beta chain was determined in a study of T cells after yellow fever vaccination. Via MiXCR, TCRdb re-called the 5' RACE reads, giving one row per CDR3 protein. The sample has 500,000 to 650,000 distinct CDR3 sequences; over 9% are singletons. In this sample, this clonotype turned up a few times. Trimming stripped 2 bases from V and 6 bases from J, with 17 bases between. CDR1 is SGHTA and CDR2 is FQGNSA in the germline V gene. The CDR3 runs 16 residues. This TCR was sampled from a man younger than 45 who received the YFV17D yellow fever vaccine. V usage is TRBV7-2 and J usage is TRBJ2-1, with D possibly TRBD2 on 6 matching bases. Source: PBMCs, taken on the day of the yellow fever booster vaccination. The CDR3 region has the DNA TGTGCCAGCAGCTTACTCACGGGAGCACATTTCAATGAGCAGTTCTTC. Translated: CASSLLTGAHFNEQFF.